The clone carrying this T cell receptor (beta chain) came up many times. The antigen remains unidentified. This specimen belongs to a study of metastatic and nonmetastatic thyroid tumors. Study summary: Across peripheral blood and tumor or nodule tissue samples taken from malignant and benign thyroid patients, the repertoires were compared with one another.

Study-wide points: Malignant tumors reportedly showed significantly higher TCR beta diversity than benign nodules in both blood and tumor.

V shed 4 bases and J 6 bases; nucleotides not matched to a gene: 11. CDR1 DFQATT and CDR2 SNEGSKA come from the germline V gene (reference sequence). CDR3 size: 16 residues. Authors' analysis steps: A distant-metastasis classifier for papillary thyroid cancer was built using CDR3 differences across clinicopathological groups. TCRdb recomputed clones from the PCR reads via MiXCR. The V and J calls here are based on TCRdb, not the publication. The table records about 69,000 clones, 14% of them present only once. Patients had received no treatment of any kind before thyroid surgery. The TCR originated in a male donor with papillary thyroid cancer or a benign thyroid nodule (not recorded which). Some clones in this sample may be carry-over from other donors' samples. Sequencing was performed on blood. The chain carries TRBV20-1 and TRBJ2-1; 11 nucleotides align to TRBD2. CDR3 DNA: TGCAGTGCTATCCCCAGACTAGCGGGATTATCCAATGAGCAGTTCTTC. Its translation: CSAIPRLAGLSNEQFF.